The T cell receptor (beta chain) under discussion was sequenced for a study of cytomegalovirus exposure and HLA in healthy donors. Of note for this clone: Its cognate antigen is unknown.

The assay was immunoSEQ multiplex PCR, and TCRdb's table has in-frame clones only and misses some. Of tens of thousands of clones listed, 93% were seen once; the top ten hold 5.8%. General study findings and limits: In vitro data verified a few CMV-associated chains as specific for CMV antigens. Among TCR beta chains, those listed as cytomegalovirus-associated numbered roughly 150. According to a later analysis, TCR clusters from the first cohort tended to co-occur in the 120 or so validation repertoires.

CDR1 is SGHAT, CDR2 FQNNGV, per germline. The CDR3 has 15 residues. J lost 3 bases, V lost 11 bases, and 11 bases had no gene match. This TCR was recovered from a woman aged 18-29 years in good health and CMV-seronegative. The rearrangement joins TRBV11-2 to TRBJ2-2, with 8 bases that match TRBD2. The sample consisted of PBMCs. The chain's CDR3 is CAAGIREGYTGELFF. The CDR3 nucleotides read TGTGCCGCCGGTATCCGGGAGGGGTACACCGGGGAGCTGTTTTTT.